This T cell receptor beta chain was recovered during a study of T cell responses to AZD1222 COVID-19 vaccine. Study findings and constraints: Vaccine-related CD4 TCRs covered spike, predominating at 160-218 and 743-854.

Concerning this clone itself: What it recognizes is unknown.

The protocol was immunoSEQ multiplex PCR, while the TCRdb copy is restricted to in-frame clones and leaves out a portion. The data show about 160,000 clones, with roughly nine tenths seen just once and 4.5% to 6.5% held by the top ten. The germline V gene has CDR1 LGHDT and CDR2 YNNKEL (reference sequence). CDR3 size: 16 residues. Trimming pared 1 base from V and 6 bases from J, leaving 19 bases between. This specimen was peripheral blood, taken on day 0 of AZD1222 vaccination. The chain is built from TRBV3-1 (or the pseudogene TRBV3-2) and TRBJ2-7; D perhaps matches TRBD2 (7 bases). This clonotype originated in an adult in good health. The chain's CDR3 is CASSQGGTGGGSEQYF. The CDR3 DNA is TGTGCCAGCAGCCAAGGGGGGACGGGGGGCGGGAGCGAGCAGTACTTC.